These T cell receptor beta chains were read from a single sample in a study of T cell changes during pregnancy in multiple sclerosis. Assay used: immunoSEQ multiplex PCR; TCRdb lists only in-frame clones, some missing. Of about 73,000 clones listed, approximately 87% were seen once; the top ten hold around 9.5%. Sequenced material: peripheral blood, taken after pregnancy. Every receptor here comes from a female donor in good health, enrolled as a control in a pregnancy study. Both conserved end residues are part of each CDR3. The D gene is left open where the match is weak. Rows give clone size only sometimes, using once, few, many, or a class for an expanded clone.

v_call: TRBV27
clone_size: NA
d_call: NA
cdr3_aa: CASSYRSLNEQFF

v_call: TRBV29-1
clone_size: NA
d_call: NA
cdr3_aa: CSALNTEAFF

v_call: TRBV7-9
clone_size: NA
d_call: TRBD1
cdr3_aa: CASSWTGGAYEQYF

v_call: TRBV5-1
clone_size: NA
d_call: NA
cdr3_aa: CASSPRVGNTEAFF

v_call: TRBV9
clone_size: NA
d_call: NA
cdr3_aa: CASSELADTQYF

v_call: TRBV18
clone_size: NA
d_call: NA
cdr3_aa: CASSPNPGFGANVLTF

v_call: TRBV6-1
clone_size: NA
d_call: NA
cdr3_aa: CASSEKQVYEQYF

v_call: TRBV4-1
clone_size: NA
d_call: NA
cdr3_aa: CASSQDIQHTEAFF

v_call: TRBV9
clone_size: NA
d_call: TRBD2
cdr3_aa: CASSGSSGGAWDTQYF

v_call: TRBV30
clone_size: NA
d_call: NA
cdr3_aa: CAWSGAAAWQYF

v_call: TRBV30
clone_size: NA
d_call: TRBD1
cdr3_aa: CAWGTGESLPQHF

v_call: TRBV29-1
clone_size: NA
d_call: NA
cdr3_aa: CSVEDSGSYNEQFF

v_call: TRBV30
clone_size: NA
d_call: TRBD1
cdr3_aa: CAWDRGRVGGNQPQHF

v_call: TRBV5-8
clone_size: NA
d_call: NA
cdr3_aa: CASSTRGFYGYTF

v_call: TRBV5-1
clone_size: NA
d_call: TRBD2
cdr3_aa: CASSLEGLAVNTGELFF

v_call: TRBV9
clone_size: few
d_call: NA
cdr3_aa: CASGGATYEQYF

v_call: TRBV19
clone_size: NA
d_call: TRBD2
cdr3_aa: CASEGAGGPAGELFF

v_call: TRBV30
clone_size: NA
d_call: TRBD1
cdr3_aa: CAWNAGTGVKNGYTF

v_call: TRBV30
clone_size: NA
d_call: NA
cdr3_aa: CAWSVMGARDTQYF

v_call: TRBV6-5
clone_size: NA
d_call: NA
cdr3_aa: CASRPREAYEQYF

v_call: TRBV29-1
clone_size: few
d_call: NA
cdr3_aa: CSVGHSSGNTIYF

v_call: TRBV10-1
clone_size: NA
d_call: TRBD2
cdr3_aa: CASSASRTSGGANNEQFF

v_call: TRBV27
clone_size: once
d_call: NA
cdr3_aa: CASSLFAGLGANVLTF

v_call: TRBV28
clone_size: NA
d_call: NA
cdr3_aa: CASSPGGGPTEAFF

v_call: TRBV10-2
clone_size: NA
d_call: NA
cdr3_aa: CASSPGGPVNEQFF

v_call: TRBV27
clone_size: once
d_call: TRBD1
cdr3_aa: CASSLGQGVSGYTF

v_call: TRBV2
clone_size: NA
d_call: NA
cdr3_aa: CASPTTRSYGYTF

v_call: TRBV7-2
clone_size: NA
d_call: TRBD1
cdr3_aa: CASSLIGAGGDQPQHF

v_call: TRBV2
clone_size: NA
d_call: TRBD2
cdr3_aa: CASSVELAGTDTQYF

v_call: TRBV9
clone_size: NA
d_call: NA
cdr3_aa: CASSAGGTNEKLFF

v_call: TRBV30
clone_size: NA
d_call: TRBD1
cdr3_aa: CAWGQDDQPQHF

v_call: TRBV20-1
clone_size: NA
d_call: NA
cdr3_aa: CSVQGRDGYTF

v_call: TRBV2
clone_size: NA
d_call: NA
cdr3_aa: CASSTDSSYEQYF